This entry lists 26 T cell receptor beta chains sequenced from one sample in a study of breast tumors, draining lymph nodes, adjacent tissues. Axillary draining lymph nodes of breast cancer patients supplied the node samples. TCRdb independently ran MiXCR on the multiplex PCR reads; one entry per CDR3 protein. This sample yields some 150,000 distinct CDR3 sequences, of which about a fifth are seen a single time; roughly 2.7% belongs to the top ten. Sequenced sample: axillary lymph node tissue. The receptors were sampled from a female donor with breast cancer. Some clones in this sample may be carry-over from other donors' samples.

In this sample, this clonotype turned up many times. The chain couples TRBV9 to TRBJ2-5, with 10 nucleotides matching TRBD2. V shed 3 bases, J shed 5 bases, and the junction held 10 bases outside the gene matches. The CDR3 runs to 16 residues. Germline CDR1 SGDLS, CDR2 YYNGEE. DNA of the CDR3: TGTGCCAGCAGCGCAACTCTAGCGGGAGCGGGCGAGACCCAGTACTTC. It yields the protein CASSATLAGAGETQYF.

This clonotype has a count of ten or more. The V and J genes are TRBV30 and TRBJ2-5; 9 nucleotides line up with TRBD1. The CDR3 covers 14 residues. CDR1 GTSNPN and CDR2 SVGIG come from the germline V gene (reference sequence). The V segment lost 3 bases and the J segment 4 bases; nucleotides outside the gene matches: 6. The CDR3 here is CAWRVQGARETQYF. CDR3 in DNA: TGTGCCTGGAGAGTACAGGGGGCGCGAGAGACCCAGTACTTC.

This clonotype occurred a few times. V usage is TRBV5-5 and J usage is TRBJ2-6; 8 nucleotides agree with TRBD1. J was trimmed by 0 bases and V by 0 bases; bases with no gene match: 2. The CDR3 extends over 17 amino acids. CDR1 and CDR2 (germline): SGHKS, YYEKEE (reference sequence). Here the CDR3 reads CASSLATGGSGANVLTF. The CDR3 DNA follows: TGTGCCAGCAGCTTGGCCACAGGGGGCTCTGGGGCCAACGTCCTGACTTTC.

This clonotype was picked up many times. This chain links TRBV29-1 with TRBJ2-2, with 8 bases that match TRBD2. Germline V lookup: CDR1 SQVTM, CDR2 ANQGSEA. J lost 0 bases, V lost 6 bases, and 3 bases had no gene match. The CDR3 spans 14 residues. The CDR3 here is CSVEGLANTGELFF. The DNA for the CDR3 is TGCAGCGTGGAGGGACTAGCGAACACCGGGGAGCTGTTTTTT.

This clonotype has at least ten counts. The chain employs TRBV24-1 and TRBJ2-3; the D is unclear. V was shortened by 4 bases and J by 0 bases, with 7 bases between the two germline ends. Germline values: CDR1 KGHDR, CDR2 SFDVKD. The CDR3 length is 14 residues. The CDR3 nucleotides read TGTGCCACCAGTGACCTCTCGAGCACAGATACGCAGTATTTT. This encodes CATSDLSSTDTQYF.

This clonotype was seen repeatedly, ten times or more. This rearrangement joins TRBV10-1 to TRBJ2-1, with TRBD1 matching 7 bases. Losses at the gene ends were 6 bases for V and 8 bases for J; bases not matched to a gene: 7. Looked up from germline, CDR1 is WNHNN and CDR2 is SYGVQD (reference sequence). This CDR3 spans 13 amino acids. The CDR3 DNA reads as TGCGCCAGCAGCCGGGACAGTCTCGATGAGCAGTTCTTC. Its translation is CASSRDSLDEQFF.

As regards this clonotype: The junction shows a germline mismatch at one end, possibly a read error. The DNA of the CDR3 is TGTGCCAACAGCCAAGTACAGGGGAGCACAGATACGCAGTATTTT. This encodes CANSQVQGSTDTQYF. V gene TRBV4-1 combines with J gene TRBJ2-3; TRBD1 agrees at 7 bases. Germline CDR1 and CDR2: MGHRA and YSYEKL. This CDR3 contains 15 residues.

CDR3 coding DNA: TGTGCCAGCAGCCAACTAGGGGGCTCCTCCTACAATGAGCAGTTCTTC. Its protein is CASSQLGGSSYNEQFF. The J gene is TRBJ2-1, the V gene TRBV14, with 7 bases aligning to TRBD1. Trimming removed 2 bases from V and 0 bases from J; junction bases left unmatched: 4. The CDR3 sequence is 16 residues long. Looked up from germline, CDR1 is SGHDN and CDR2 is FVKESK.

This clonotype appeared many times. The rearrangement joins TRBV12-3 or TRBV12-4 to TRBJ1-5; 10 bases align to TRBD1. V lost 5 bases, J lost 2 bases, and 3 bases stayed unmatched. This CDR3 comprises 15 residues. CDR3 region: CASSQTGGRNQPQHF. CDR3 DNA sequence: TGTGCCAGCAGTCAGACAGGGGGCCGCAATCAGCCCCAGCATTTT.

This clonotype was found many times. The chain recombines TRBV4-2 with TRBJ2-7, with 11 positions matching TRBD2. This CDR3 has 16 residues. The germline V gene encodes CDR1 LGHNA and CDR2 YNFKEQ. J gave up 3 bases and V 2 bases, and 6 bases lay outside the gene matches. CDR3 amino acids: CASSQLSGTSGYEQYF. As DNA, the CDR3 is TGTGCCAGCAGCCAACTATCCGGGACTAGCGGCTACGAGCAGTACTTC.

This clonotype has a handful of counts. The CDR3 reads CASSLMGGFYGYTF. The CDR3 nucleotides are TGTGCCAGCAGTTTAATGGGGGGCTTCTATGGCTACACCTTC. The chain couples TRBV28 to TRBJ1-2; TRBD1 might be the D (6 bases). The germline gives CDR1 MDHEN, CDR2 SYDVKM. CDR3 size: 14 residues. Trimming shortened V by 2 bases and J by 4 bases, and 11 bases separated the two germline ends.

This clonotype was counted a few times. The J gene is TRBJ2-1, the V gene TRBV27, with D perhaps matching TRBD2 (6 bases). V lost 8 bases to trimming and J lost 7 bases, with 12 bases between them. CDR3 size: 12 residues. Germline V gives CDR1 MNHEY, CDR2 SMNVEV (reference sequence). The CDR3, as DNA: TGTGCCAGCCCCGGAGGGAATAATGAGCAGTTCTTC. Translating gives CASPGGNNEQFF.

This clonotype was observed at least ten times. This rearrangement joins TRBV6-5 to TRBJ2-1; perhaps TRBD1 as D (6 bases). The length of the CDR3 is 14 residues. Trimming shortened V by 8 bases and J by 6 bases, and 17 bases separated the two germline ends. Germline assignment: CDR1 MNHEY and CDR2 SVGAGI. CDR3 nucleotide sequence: TGTGCCAGCGGTCCCCCAGGACAGTCCAATGAGCAGTTCTTC. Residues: CASGPPGQSNEQFF.

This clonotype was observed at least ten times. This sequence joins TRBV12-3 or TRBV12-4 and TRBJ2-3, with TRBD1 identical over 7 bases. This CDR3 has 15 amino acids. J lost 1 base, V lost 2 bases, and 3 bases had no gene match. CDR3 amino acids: CASSLWDSRTDTQYF. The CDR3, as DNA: TGTGCCAGCAGTTTATGGGACAGCCGCACAGATACGCAGTATTTT.

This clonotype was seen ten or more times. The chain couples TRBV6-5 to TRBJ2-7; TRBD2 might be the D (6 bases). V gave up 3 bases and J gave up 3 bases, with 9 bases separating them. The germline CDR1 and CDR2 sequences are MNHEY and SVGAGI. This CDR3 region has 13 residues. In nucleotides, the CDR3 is TGTGCCAGCAGTTATGGGACTCACTACGAGCAGTACTTC. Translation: CASSYGTHYEQYF.

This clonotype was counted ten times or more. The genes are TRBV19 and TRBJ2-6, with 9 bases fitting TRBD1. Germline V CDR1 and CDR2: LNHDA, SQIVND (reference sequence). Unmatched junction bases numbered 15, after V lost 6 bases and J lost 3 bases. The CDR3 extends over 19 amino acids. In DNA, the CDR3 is TGTGCCAGTAGGACACAGGGGGCGTCCATCCATGGTGGGGCCAACGTCCTGACTTTC. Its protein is CASRTQGASIHGGANVLTF.

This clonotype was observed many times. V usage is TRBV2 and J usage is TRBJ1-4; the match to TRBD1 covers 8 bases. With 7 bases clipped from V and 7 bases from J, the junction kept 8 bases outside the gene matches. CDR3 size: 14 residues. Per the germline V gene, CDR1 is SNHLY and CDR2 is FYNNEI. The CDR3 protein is CASTMTGEGEKLFF. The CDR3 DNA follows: TGTGCCAGCACCATGACAGGGGAAGGTGAAAAACTGTTTTTT. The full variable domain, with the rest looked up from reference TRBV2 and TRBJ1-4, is EPEVTQTPSHQVTQMGQEVILRCVPISNHLYFYWYRQILGQKVEFLVSFYNNEISEKSEIFDDQFSVERPDGSNFTLKIRSTKLEDSAMYFCASTMTGEGEKLFFGSGTQLSVL.

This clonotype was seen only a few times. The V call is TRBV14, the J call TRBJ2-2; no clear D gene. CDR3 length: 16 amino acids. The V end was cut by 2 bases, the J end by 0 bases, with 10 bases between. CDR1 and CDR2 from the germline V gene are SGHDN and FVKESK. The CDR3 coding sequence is TGTGCCAGCAGCCAAAACCCCAGCCCGAACACCGGGGAGCTGTTTTTT. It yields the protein CASSQNPSPNTGELFF.

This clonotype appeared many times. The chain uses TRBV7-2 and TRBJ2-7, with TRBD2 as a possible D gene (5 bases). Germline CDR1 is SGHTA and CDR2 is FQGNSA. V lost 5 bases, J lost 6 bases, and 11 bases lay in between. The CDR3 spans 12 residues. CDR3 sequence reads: CASSIGLSEQYF. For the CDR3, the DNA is TGTGCCAGCAGCATTGGACTTAGCGAGCAGTACTTC.

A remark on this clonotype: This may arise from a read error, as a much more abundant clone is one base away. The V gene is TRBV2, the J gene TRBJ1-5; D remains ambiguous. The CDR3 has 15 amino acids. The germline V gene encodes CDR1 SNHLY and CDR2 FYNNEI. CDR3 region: CACSETDKTNQPQHF. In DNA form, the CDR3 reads TGTGCCTGCAGTGAAACTGACAAGACTAATCAGCCCCAGCATTTT.

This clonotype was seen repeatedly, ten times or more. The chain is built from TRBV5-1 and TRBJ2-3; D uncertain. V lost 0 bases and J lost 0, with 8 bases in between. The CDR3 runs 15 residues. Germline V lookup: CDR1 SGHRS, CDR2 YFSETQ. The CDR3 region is CASSLAWQSTDTQYF. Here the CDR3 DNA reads TGCGCCAGCAGCTTGGCCTGGCAGAGCACAGATACGCAGTATTTT.

The DNA for the CDR3 is TGTGCCAGCAGCTCTCACATGGGACAAGAGACCCAGTACTTC. Translating gives CASSSHMGQETQYF. The rearrangement joins TRBV7-2 to TRBJ2-5; D uncertain. From germline, CDR1 is SGHTA and CDR2 FQGNSA. The V gene lost 4 bases and the J gene lost 2 bases, with 11 bases spanning the gap. This CDR3 has 14 residues.

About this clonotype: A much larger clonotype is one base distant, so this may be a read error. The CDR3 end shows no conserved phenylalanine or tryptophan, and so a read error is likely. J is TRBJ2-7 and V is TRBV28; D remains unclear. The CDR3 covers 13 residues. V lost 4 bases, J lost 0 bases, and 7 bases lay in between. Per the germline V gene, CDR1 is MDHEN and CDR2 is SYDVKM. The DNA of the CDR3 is TGTGCCAGCAGTTCCCCAAGCTCCTACGAGCAGTACCTC. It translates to CASSSPSSYEQYL.

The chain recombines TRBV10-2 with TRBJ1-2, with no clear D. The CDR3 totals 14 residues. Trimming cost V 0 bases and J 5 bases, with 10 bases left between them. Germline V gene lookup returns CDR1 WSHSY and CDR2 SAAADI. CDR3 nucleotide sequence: TGCGCCAGCAGTGAGTCCGGGCCCCTATATGGCTACACCTTC. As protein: CASSESGPLYGYTF.

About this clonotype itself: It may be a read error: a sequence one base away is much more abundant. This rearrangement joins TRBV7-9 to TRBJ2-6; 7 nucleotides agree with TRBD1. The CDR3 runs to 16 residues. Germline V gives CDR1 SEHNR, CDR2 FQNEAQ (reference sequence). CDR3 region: CASSLGQTSGADVLTF. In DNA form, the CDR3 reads TGTGCCAGCAGCTTGGGACAGACTTCTGGGGCCGACGTCCTGACTTTC.

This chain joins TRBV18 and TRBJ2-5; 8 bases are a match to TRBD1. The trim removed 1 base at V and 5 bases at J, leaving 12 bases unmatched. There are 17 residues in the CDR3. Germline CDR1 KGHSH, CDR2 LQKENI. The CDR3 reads CASSPLGPGGGMETQYF. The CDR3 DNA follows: TGTGCCAGCTCACCACTCGGCCCAGGGGGCGGGATGGAGACCCAGTACTTC.